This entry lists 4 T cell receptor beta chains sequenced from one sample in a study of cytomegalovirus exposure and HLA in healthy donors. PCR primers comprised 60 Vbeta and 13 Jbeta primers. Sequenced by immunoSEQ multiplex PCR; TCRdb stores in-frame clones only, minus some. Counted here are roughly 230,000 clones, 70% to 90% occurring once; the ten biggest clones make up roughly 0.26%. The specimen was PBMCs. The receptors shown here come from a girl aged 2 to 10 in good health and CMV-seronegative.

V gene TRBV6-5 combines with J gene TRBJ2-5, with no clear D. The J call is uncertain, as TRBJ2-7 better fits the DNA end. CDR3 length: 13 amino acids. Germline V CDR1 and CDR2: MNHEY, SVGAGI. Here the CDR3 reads CASSYGPSYEQYF. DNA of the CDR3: TGTGCCAGCAGTTACGGGCCATCTTACGAGCAGTACTTC.

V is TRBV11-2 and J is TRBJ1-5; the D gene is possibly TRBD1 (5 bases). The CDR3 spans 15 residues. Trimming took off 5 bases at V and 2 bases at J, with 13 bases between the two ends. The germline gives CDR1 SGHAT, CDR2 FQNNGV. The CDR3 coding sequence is TGTGCCAGCAGCCCAGCAGGGCATGGCAATCAGCCCCAGCATTTT. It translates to CASSPAGHGNQPQHF.

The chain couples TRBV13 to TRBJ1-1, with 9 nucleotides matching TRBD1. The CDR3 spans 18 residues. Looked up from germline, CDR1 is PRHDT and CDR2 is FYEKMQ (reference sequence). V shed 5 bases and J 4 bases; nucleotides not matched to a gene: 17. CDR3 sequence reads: CASSIPDRGWNRVTEAFF. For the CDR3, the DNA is TGTGCCAGCAGCATACCAGACAGGGGGTGGAATAGGGTCACTGAAGCTTTCTTT.

The CDR3 region is CASSHSGGADEQFF. In nucleotides, the CDR3 is TGTGCCAGCAGCCATAGCGGGGGGGCCGATGAGCAGTTCTTC. J is TRBJ2-1 and V is TRBV7-3; 11 bases align to TRBD2. Trimming took 5 bases from V and 8 from J; bases not matched to a gene: 5. The CDR3 has 14 amino acids. Per the germline V gene, CDR1 is SGHTA and CDR2 is FQGTGA.